This T cell receptor (beta chain) was sequenced during a study of blood T cell repertoires in COVID-19. In germline, CDR1 is SGHRS, CDR2 YFSETQ. The CDR3 is 15 residues long. The germline V and J ends were trimmed by 4 bases and 1 base, with 14 bases remaining between them. Data came from immunoSEQ multiplex PCR; TCRdb stores just in-frame clones and leaves some out. The sample includes fewer than 200,000 clones, 80% to 90% seen only once; the top ten take about 9.7%. This chain uses TRBV5-1 with TRBJ1-1, with a weak D call TRBD1 (6 bases). This TCR derives from a man between 50 and 59 years old with active or convalescent COVID-19. The source material was peripheral blood. CDR3 sequence reads: CASSPRQEGNTEAFF. Here the CDR3 DNA reads TGCGCCAGCAGCCCGAGACAGGAAGGGAACACTGAAGCTTTCTTT.